Below, 2 T cell receptor beta chains from the same sample are listed, as sequenced in a study of blood T cell repertoires in COVID-19. The data were produced by immunoSEQ multiplex PCR, yet TCRdb's version contains in-frame clones alone and is incomplete. This table holds tens of thousands of clones, about 80% found once. Sequenced sample: peripheral blood. The receptors stem from a man aged 55 to 70 with acute or convalescent COVID-19.

This chain connects TRBV19 to TRBJ1-1; D not resolved. Germline assignment: CDR1 LNHDA and CDR2 SQIVND (reference sequence). The CDR3 has 12 residues. Trimming took off 8 bases at V and 6 bases at J, with 13 bases between the two ends. CDR3 DNA: TGTGCCAGTTCCTGGAGTGTCGCTGAAGCTTTCTTT. As protein: CASSWSVAEAFF. The full variable domain, rest sourced from reference TRBV19 and TRBJ1-1, is DGGITQSPKYLFRKEGQNVTLSCEQNLNHDAMYWYRQDPGQGLRLIYYSQIVNDFQKGDIAEGYSVSREKKESFPLTVTSAQKNPTAFYLCASSWSVAEAFFGQGTRLTVV.

The V gene is TRBV27, the J gene TRBJ2-7; the match to TRBD2 covers 8 bases. The CDR3 spans 14 residues. Germline trimming cut 0 bases from V and 3 bases from J; bases unmatched to any gene: 1. Per the germline V gene, CDR1 is MNHEY and CDR2 is SMNVEV (reference sequence). CDR3 nucleotide sequence: TGTGCCAGCAGTTTATCCGGGGGGGACTACGAGCAGTACTTC. It yields the protein CASSLSGGDYEQYF.